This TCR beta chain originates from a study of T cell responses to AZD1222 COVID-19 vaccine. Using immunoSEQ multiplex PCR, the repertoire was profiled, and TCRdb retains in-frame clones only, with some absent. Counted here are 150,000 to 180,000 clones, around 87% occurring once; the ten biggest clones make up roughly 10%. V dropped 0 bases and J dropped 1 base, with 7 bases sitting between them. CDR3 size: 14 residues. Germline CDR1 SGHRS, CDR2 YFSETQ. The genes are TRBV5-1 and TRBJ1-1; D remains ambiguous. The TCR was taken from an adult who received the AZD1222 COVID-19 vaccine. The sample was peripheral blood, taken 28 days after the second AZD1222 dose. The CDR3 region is CASSLAWGNTEAFF. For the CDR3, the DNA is TGCGCCAGCAGCTTGGCCTGGGGGAACACTGAAGCTTTCTTT.